The next 20 T cell receptor beta chains were all read from a single sample in a study of T cell responses to AZD1222 COVID-19 vaccine. Repertoires were generated with immunoSEQ multiplex PCR, while TCRdb's copy carries only in-frame clones and drops some. The sample lists approximately 150,000 clones; 90% to 95% were seen once. The material was peripheral blood, obtained on day 0 of AZD1222 vaccination. These receptors were collected from an adult in good health.

The genes are TRBV6-2 or TRBV6-3 and TRBJ2-1, with 15 bases fitting TRBD2. The CDR3 sequence is 17 residues long. CDR1 and CDR2 (germline): MNHEY, SVGEGT. V shed 6 bases and J 7 bases; nucleotides not matched to a gene: 10. In nucleotides, the CDR3 is TGTGCCAGCAGCCAAGCCCCGGGACTAGCGGGGGGAAATGAGCAGTTCTTC. Translating gives CASSQAPGLAGGNEQFF.

This chain links TRBV19 with TRBJ2-7; D unresolved. The CDR3 has 13 amino acids. With 5 bases removed from V and 3 bases from J, the gap between germline ends came to 11 bases. Germline CDR1 LNHDA, CDR2 SQIVND (reference sequence). This CDR3 reads CASSPTDLYEQYF. The CDR3 DNA sequence: TGTGCCAGTAGTCCCACGGACCTCTACGAGCAGTACTTC.

The rearrangement links TRBV27 to TRBJ1-1; D is unclear. There are 14 residues in the CDR3. Germline CDR1 is MNHEY and CDR2 is SMNVEV (reference sequence). V shed 5 bases and J shed 1 base, with 11 bases lying between them. The CDR3 sequence is CASSARVPNTEAFF. DNA for the CDR3: TGTGCCAGCAGTGCAAGGGTCCCGAACACTGAAGCTTTCTTT.

V gene TRBV9 combines with J gene TRBJ1-2; TRBD1 matches 10 bases. This CDR3 contains 16 residues. J was trimmed by 3 bases and V by 3 bases; bases with no gene match: 8. In germline, CDR1 is SGDLS, CDR2 YYNGEE. CDR3 nucleotide sequence: TGTGCCAGCAGCGATACCGGGACAGGGGCCTACTATGGCTACACCTTC. Protein product: CASSDTGTGAYYGYTF.

The chain joins TRBV5-6 to TRBJ1-2; D unclear. In germline, CDR1 is SGHDT, CDR2 YYEEEE. The CDR3 extends over 13 amino acids. V lost 0 bases and J 4 bases, leaving 7 bases between the germline ends. Here the CDR3 DNA reads TGTGCCAGCAGCTTGGTGGATAGCTATGGCTACACCTTC. Translating it yields CASSLVDSYGYTF. The full variable domain, in which reference TRBV5-6 and TRBJ1-2 provide the parts outside the CDR3, is DAGVTQSPTHLIKTRGQQVTLRCSPKSGHDTVSWYQQALGQGPQFIFQYYEEEERQRGNFPDRFSGHQFPNYSSELNVNALLLGDSALYLCASSLVDSYGYTFGSGTRLTVV.

This sequence joins TRBV4-1 and TRBJ1-1; no firm D call. Germline CDR1 MGHRA, CDR2 YSYEKL. Trimming removed 8 bases from V and 3 bases from J, with 7 bases in between. The CDR3 sequence is 11 residues long. The CDR3 protein is CASSWDTEAFF. CDR3 nucleotides: TGCGCCAGCTCCTGGGACACTGAAGCTTTCTTT.

The chain links TRBV4-3 to TRBJ1-2; 7 positions match TRBD1. J was trimmed by 8 bases and V by 3 bases; bases with no gene match: 9. Germline CDR1 reads LGHNA; CDR2 reads YSLEER. This CDR3 is built from 14 residues. The CDR3 sequence is CASSHLTGAGGYTF. DNA of the CDR3: TGCGCCAGCAGCCACCTAACAGGGGCAGGAGGCTACACCTTC.

The V gene is TRBV2, the J gene TRBJ2-4; 7 bases fit TRBD2. The CDR3 is 11 residues long. The germline V gene has CDR1 SNHLY and CDR2 FYNNEI. V lost 6 bases and J lost 9; bases outside the gene matches: 2. CDR3 in DNA: TGTGCCAGCAGGCGGGAGCGCATTCAGTACTTC. The encoded protein is CASRRERIQYF.

This chain uses TRBV6-5 with TRBJ2-5; 9 bases align to TRBD2. In germline, CDR1 is MNHEY, CDR2 SVGAGI. After removal of 4 bases from V and 4 bases from J, the junction contained 4 bases not matched to a gene. The CDR3 contains 14 residues. CDR3 nucleotides: TGTGCCAGCAGTTTATTAGCGGGGGTAGAGACCCAGTACTTC. It yields the protein CASSLLAGVETQYF.

The rearrangement joins TRBV6-5 to TRBJ2-2, with unresolved D. The V gene's germline CDR1 is MNHEY and CDR2 SVGAGI. Between the trimmed V and J ends, which lost 5 bases and 0 bases, there was a span of 7 bases. The CDR3 has 14 amino acids. As DNA, the CDR3 is TGTGCCAGCAGTAACGGCCCGAACACCGGGGAGCTGTTTTTT. The encoded protein is CASSNGPNTGELFF.

The chain uses TRBV19 and TRBJ2-7; D perhaps matches TRBD2 (6 bases). Trimming took off 5 bases at V and 4 bases at J, with 12 bases between the two ends. The V gene's germline CDR1 is LNHDA and CDR2 SQIVND (reference sequence). The CDR3 spans 13 residues. In nucleotides, the CDR3 is TGTGCCAGTAGTTTCGGGCGGGGTTACGAGCAGTACTTC. Translation: CASSFGRGYEQYF.

The rearrangement links TRBV3-1 (or the pseudogene TRBV3-2) to TRBJ2-5; D remains unclear. Germline lookup yields CDR1 LGHDT and CDR2 YNNKEL (reference sequence). The CDR3 length is 15 residues. V was shortened by 4 bases and J by 1 base, with 13 bases between the two germline ends. The CDR3 coding sequence is TGTGCCAGCAGCCTTCTCGCAGAGTTCCAAGAGACCCAGTACTTC. This encodes CASSLLAEFQETQYF.

This rearrangement joins TRBV28 to TRBJ1-5, with 10 bases lining up with TRBD1. Germline CDR1 is MDHEN and CDR2 is SYDVKM. V shed 6 bases, J shed 6 bases, and the junction held 8 bases outside the gene matches. This CDR3 contains 15 residues. The CDR3 protein is CASRETGGGSQPQHF. CDR3 coding DNA: TGTGCCAGCAGAGAGACAGGGGGCGGCAGTCAGCCCCAGCATTTT. Variable domain in full (rest from reference TRBV28 and TRBJ1-5): DVKVTQSSRYLVKRTGEKVFLECVQDMDHENMFWYRQDPGLGLRLIYFSYDVKMKEKGDIPEGYSVSREKKERFSLILESASTNQTSMYLCASRETGGGSQPQHFGDGTRLSIL.

This clone appeared a single time. The CDR3 DNA reads TGTGCCAGCAGCCCAGGGCAGGTTGCAACTAATGAAAAACTGTTTTTT. This codes for CASSPGQVATNEKLFF. The rearrangement links TRBV3-1 (or the pseudogene TRBV3-2) to TRBJ1-4, with a possible D match to TRBD1 (5 bases). Germline loops: CDR1 LGHDT, CDR2 YNNKEL (reference sequence). Trimming cost V 4 bases and J 0 bases, with 12 bases left between them. This CDR3 has 16 residues.

The gene calls are TRBV5-6 and TRBJ2-7, with D unresolved. This CDR3 is built from 15 residues. Germline-derived CDR1 and CDR2 are SGHDT and YYEEEE. V was trimmed by 6 bases and J by 2 bases, leaving 18 bases between them. The CDR3 sequence: CASNLRTVRPYEQYF. The CDR3 coding sequence is TGTGCCAGCAACCTCCGGACGGTCCGCCCCTACGAGCAGTACTTC.

V is TRBV18 and J is TRBJ2-1, with TRBD2 identical over 11 bases. The trim removed 5 bases at V and 4 bases at J, leaving 4 bases unmatched. The CDR3 extends over 15 amino acids. In germline, CDR1 is KGHSH, CDR2 LQKENI. DNA for the CDR3: TGTGCCAGCTCAGTGACTAGCGGGACTTACAATGAGCAGTTCTTC. Translation gives CASSVTSGTYNEQFF.

This clone was seen a few times. V gene TRBV9 combines with J gene TRBJ2-2; a possible D gene is TRBD2 (6 bases). The CDR3 covers 15 residues. Germline CDR1 is SGDLS and CDR2 is YYNGEE. Trimming left V 0 bases short and J 4 bases short, with 10 bases between. The CDR3 coding sequence is TGTGCCAGCAGCGTAGGGCAGGGACTCACCGGGGAGCTGTTTTTT. Encoded protein: CASSVGQGLTGELFF.

CDR3 residues: CASSISNQETQYF. The CDR3 DNA reads as TGTGCCAGTAGTATCAGTAACCAAGAGACCCAGTACTTC. The rearrangement links TRBV19 to TRBJ2-5; no clear D gene. This CDR3 has 13 residues. Trimming took 3 bases from V and 0 from J, leaving 5 bases between them. Germline V CDR1 and CDR2: LNHDA, SQIVND (reference sequence).

This chain links TRBV10-3 with TRBJ2-7; maybe TRBD2 (5 bases). Trimming stripped 0 bases from V and 0 bases from J, with 9 bases between. The CDR3 is 15 amino acids. Germline CDR1 ENHRY, CDR2 SYGVKD. The CDR3 nucleotides are TGTGCCATCAGTGAGTCGTTAGCGAACTCCTACGAGCAGTACTTC. It yields the protein CAISESLANSYEQYF.

This rearrangement joins TRBV27 to TRBJ1-6; perhaps TRBD1 as D (6 bases). Looked up from germline, CDR1 is MNHEY and CDR2 is SMNVEV (reference sequence). The V gene lost 6 bases and the J gene lost 0 bases, with 12 bases spanning the gap. The CDR3 is 16 amino acids. CDR3 protein: CASRGGQFSYNSPLHF. In nucleotides, the CDR3 is TGTGCCAGCAGGGGAGGACAGTTCTCCTATAATTCACCCCTCCACTTT.